This T cell receptor beta chain derives from a study of patients and donors after allogeneic stem cell transplantation. Trimming pared 0 bases from V and 0 bases from J, leaving 8 bases between. Germline V CDR1 and CDR2: LNHDA, SQIVND (reference sequence). The CDR3 has 15 residues. One entry per CDR3 protein, called by TCRdb with MiXCR from the RT-PCR reads. The sample consists of approximately 200,000 distinct CDR3 sequences, approximately 14% of them appearing once. Sequencing used blood, either unsorted or a sorted T cell fraction (not recorded which). This sequence was found in a human donor who was either an allogeneic HSCT recipient or a stem cell or donor lymphocyte infusion donor (not recorded which). It is not recorded whose cells these are; they may come from a transplant donor. This rearrangement joins TRBV19 to TRBJ1-1, with D unclear. The CDR3 loop is CASSIDARLNTEAFF. The CDR3 nucleotides read TGTGCCAGTAGTATAGATGCCAGGTTGAACACTGAAGCTTTCTTT. Together with reference TRBV19 and TRBJ1-1, the CDR3 gives the full variable domain: DGGITQSPKYLFRKEGQNVTLSCEQNLNHDAMYWYRQDPGQGLRLIYYSQIVNDFQKGDIAEGYSVSREKKESFPLTVTSAQKNPTAFYLCASSIDARLNTEAFFGQGTRLTVV.